This entry concerns a single TCR beta chain. This sample was taken from a study of response to subunit inactivated influenza vaccine. TCRdb re-derived calls from the RT-PCR reads in MiXCR, one entry per CDR3 protein. The repertoire has around 500,000 distinct CDR3 sequences, approximately 9.9% of them found once; the top ten carry more than 10%. The material was PBMCs from blood, obtained 45 days after vaccination. The clonotype comes from a man over 45 who received an inactivated influenza vaccine.

The CDR3 loop reads CASSIRDRGTYEQYF. Written as DNA, the CDR3 is TGTGCCAGCAGTATCCGGGACAGGGGGACCTACGAGCAGTACTTC. The V gene is TRBV12-3 or TRBV12-4, the J gene TRBJ2-7, with 11 bases fitting TRBD1. The trim removed 5 bases at V and 2 bases at J, leaving 5 bases unmatched. CDR3 size: 15 residues.